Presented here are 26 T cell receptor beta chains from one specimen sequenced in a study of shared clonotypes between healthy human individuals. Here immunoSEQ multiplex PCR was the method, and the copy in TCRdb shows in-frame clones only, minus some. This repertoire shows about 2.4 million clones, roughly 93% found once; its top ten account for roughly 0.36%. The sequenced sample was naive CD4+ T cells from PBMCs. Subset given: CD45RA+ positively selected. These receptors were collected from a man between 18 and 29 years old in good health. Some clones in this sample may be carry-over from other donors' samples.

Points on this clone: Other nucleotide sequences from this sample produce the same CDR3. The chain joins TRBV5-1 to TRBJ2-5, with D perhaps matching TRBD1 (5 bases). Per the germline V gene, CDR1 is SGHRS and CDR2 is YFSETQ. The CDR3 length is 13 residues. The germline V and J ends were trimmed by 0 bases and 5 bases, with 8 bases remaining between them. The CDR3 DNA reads TGCGCCAGCAGCTTGGGTTCAGGGGAGACCCAGTACTTC. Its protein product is CASSLGSGETQYF.

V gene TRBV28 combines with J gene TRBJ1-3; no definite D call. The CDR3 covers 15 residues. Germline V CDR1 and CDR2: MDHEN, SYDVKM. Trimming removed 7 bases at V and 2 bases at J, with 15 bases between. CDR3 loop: CASILSSRAGNTIYF. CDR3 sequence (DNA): TGTGCCAGCATATTGAGTTCCCGAGCTGGAAACACCATATATTTT.

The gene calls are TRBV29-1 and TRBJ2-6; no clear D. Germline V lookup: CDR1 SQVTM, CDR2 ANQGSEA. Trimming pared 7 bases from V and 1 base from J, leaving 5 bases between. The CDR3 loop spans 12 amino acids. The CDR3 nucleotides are TGCAGCGGTCAATCTGGGGCCAACGTCCTGACTTTC. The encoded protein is CSGQSGANVLTF.

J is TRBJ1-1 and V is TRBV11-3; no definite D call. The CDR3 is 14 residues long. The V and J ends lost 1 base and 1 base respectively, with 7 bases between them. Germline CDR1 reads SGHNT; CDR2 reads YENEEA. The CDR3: CASSLGLANTEAFF. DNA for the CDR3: TGTGCCAGCAGCTTAGGCCTCGCGAACACTGAAGCTTTCTTT.

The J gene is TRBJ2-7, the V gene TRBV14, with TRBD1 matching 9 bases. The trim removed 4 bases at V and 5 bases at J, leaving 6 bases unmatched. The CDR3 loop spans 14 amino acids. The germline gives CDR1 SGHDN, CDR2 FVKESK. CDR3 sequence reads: CASSPAGQGNEQYF. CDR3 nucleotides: TGTGCCAGCAGCCCAGCCGGACAGGGGAACGAGCAGTACTTC.

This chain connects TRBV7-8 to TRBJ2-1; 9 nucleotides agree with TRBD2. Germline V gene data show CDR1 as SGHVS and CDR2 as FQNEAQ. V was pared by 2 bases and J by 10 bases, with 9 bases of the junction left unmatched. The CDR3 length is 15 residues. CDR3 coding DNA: TGTGCCAGCAGCTTAAAGCTGGCTAGCGGGACGGAGCAGTTCTTC. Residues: CASSLKLASGTEQFF.

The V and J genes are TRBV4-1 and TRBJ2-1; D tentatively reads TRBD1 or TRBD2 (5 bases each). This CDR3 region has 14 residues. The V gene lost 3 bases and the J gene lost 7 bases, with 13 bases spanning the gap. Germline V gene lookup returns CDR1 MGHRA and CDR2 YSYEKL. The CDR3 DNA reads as TGCGCCAGCAGCCACCGGGACCCCCGGAATGAGCAGTTCTTC. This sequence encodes CASSHRDPRNEQFF.

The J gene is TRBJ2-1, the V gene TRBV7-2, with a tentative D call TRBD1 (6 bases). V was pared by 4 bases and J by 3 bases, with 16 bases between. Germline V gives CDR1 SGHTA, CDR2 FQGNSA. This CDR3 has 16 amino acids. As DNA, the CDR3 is TGTGCCAGCAGCTCCCCATCCGGGACAAACTACAATGAGCAGTTCTTC. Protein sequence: CASSSPSGTNYNEQFF.

The CDR3 sequence is CASIRRTGAFSGNTIYF. In DNA form, the CDR3 reads TGTGCCAGCATTAGAAGGACAGGGGCCTTCTCTGGAAACACCATATATTTT. The rearrangement joins TRBV28 to TRBJ1-3, with TRBD1 identical over 9 bases. CDR1 and CDR2 (germline): MDHEN, SYDVKM. The CDR3 runs 17 residues. With V trimmed by 7 bases and J by 0 bases, 10 bases remained unmatched.

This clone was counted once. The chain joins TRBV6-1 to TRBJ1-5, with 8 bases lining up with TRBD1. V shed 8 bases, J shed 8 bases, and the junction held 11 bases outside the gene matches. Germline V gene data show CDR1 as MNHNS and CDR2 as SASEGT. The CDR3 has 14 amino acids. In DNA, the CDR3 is TGTGCCAGCGCAAAGACAGGGGTATTGGAGCCCCAGCATTTT. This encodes CASAKTGVLEPQHF.

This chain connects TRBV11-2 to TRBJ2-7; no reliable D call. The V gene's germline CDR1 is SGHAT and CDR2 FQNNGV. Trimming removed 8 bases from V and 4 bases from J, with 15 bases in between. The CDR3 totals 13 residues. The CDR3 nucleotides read TGTGCCAGCGCCAGAATTGGGCCTTACGAGCAGTACTTC. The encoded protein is CASARIGPYEQYF.

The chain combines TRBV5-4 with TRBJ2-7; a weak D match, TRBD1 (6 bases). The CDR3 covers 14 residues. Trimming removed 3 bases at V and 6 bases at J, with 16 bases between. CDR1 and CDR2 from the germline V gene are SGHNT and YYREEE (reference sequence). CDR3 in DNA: TGTGCCAGCAGCTCGGGCACAGGGTCGCGCGAGCAGTACTTC. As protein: CASSSGTGSREQYF.

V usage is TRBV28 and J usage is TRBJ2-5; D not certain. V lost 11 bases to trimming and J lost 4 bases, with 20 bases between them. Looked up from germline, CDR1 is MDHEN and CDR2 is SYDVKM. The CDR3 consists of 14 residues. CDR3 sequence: CAALSAGRAETQYF. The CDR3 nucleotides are TGTGCCGCGTTGTCTGCTGGTAGGGCAGAGACCCAGTACTTC.

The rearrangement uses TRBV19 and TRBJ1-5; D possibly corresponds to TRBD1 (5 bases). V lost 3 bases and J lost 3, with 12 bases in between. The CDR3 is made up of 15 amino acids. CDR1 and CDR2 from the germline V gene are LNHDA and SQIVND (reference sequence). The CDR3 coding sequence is TGTGCCAGTAGTATGGGGGGTACTAACAATCAGCCCCAGCATTTT. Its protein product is CASSMGGTNNQPQHF.

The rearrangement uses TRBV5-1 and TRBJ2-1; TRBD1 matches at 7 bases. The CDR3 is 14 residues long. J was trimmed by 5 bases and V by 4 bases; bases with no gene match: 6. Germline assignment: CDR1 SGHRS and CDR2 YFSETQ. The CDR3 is CASSPGTVNNEQFF. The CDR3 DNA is TGCGCCAGCAGCCCCGGGACAGTAAACAATGAGCAGTTCTTC.

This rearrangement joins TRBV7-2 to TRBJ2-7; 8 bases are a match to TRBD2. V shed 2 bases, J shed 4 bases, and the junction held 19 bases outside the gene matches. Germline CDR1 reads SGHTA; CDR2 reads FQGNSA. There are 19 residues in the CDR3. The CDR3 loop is CASSLRASGQGVGFYEQYF. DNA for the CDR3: TGTGCCAGCAGCTTACGGGCTAGCGGGCAAGGCGTCGGCTTTTACGAGCAGTACTTC.

In DNA, the CDR3 is TGTGCCAGCAGCCCCGGACAGAACCCTTTCTATGGCTACACCTTC. It translates to CASSPGQNPFYGYTF. V gene TRBV7-2 combines with J gene TRBJ1-2; tentatively, D is TRBD1 (6 bases). Germline CDR1 is SGHTA and CDR2 is FQGNSA. CDR3 length: 15 amino acids. Trimming left V 5 bases short and J 4 bases short, with 17 bases between.

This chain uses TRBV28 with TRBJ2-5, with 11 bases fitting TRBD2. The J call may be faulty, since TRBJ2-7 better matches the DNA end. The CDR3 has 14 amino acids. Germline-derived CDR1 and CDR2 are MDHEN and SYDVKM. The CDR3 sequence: CASRRLAGRYEQYF. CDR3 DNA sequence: TGTGCCAGCAGAAGACTAGCGGGGCGATACGAGCAGTACTTC.

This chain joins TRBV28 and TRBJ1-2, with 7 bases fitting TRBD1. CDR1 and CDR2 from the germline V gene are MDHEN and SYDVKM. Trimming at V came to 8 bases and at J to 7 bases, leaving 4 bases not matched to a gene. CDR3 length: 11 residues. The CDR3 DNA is TGTGCCAGCCAGGGGGAGGGTGGCTACACCTTC. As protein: CASQGEGGYTF.

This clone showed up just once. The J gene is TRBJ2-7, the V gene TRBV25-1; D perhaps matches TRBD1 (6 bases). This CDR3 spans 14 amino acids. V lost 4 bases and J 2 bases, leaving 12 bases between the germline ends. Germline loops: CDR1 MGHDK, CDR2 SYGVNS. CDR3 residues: CASSGGTSTYEQYF. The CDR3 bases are TGTGCCAGCAGTGGAGGGACATCCACCTACGAGCAGTACTTC.

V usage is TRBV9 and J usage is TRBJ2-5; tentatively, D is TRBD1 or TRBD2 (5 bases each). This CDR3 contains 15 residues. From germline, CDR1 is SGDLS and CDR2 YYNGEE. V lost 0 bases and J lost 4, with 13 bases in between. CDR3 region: CASSVGTGLGETQYF. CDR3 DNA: TGTGCCAGCAGCGTAGGCACGGGGCTAGGAGAGACCCAGTACTTC.

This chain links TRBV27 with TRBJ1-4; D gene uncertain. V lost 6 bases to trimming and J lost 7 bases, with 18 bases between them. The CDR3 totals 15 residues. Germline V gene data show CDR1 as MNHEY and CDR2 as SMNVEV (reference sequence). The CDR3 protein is CASSPRPQRGEKLFF. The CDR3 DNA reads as TGTGCCAGCAGCCCTCGGCCCCAACGAGGTGAAAAACTGTTTTTT.

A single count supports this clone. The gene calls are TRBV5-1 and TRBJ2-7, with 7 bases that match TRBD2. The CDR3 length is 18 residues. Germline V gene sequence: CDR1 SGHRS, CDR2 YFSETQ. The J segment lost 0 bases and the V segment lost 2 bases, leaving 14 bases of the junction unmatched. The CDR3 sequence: CASSFGVETSQSSYEQYF. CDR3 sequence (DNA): TGCGCCAGCAGCTTCGGGGTAGAGACTAGCCAGAGCTCCTACGAGCAGTACTTC.

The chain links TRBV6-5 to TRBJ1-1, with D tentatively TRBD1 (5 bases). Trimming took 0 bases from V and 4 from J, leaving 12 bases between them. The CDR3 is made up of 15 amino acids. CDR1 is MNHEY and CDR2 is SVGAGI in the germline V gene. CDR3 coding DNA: TGTGCCAGCAGTTACTCGATAGGGGTAGGCACTGAAGCTTTCTTT. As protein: CASSYSIGVGTEAFF.

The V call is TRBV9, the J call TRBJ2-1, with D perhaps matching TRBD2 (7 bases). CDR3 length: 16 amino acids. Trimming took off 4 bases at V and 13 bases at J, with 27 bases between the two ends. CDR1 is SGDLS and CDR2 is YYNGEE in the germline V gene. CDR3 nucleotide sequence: TGTGCCAGCAGCCCAAAGGGGGGGGAGGCGGCCCTACCCCAGTTCTTC. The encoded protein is CASSPKGGEAALPQFF.

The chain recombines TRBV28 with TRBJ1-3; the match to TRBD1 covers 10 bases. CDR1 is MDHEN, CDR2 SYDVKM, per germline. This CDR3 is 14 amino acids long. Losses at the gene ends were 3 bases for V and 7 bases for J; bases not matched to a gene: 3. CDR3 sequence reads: CASSFDRGRNTIYF. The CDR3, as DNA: TGTGCCAGCAGTTTTGACAGGGGGCGCAACACCATATATTTT.